The sample holds many counts of the clone carrying this T cell receptor (beta chain). Its antigen is not identified. This entry is derived from a study of neurological immune-mediated disorders. Study conclusions and caveats: The phylogenetic placement of 18 of 34 multiple sclerosis patients' repertoires in one related-CDR3 cluster constitutes a possible signature.

The germline gives CDR1 KGHDR, CDR2 SFDVKD. The V gene lost 12 bases and the J gene lost 3 bases, with 10 bases spanning the gap. This CDR3 comprises 11 residues. TCRdb independently ran MiXCR on the 5' RACE reads; one entry per CDR3 protein. The table lists more than 40,000 distinct CDR3 sequences, roughly 3% of them singletons. This clonotype was sampled from a woman between 45 and 65 years old with multiple sclerosis. The chain links TRBV24-1 to TRBJ1-2; no clear D gene. The specimen was PBMCs. The chain's CDR3 is CASEWDYGYTF. CDR3 bases: TGTGCCTCCGAGTGGGACTATGGCTACACCTTC.